This TCR beta chain emerged from a study of blood T cell repertoires in COVID-19. About the research overall: The United States, Italy and Spain were the sources of the acute and convalescent COVID-19 samples. Sample material is recorded as cDNA or gDNA derived from T cells, B-cell-depleted T cells, or PBMCs.

Per the original methods: Scientists estimated how many nucleated cells there were by amplifying reference gene primers. Only in-frame clones appear in the TCRdb table, and some are missing; sequencing was by immunoSEQ multiplex PCR. V, J and clone size derive from that table, while D and trimming were established from the DNA sequence. Of 170,000 or so clones detected, roughly 80% appear once; the ten largest clones hold 1.5% to 1.7%. V lost 7 bases, J lost 10 bases, and 11 bases lay in between. Germline V lookup: CDR1 SGHRS, CDR2 YFSETQ. This CDR3 has 10 amino acids. The receptor's source is a human donor in a cohort sampled during active COVID-19. The chain uses TRBV5-1 and TRBJ1-2, with D tentatively TRBD1 (5 bases). Sequenced: peripheral blood. This chain's CDR3 is CASGDSPYTF. The CDR3 DNA sequence: TGCGCCAGCGGCGACAGTCCCTACACCTTC.